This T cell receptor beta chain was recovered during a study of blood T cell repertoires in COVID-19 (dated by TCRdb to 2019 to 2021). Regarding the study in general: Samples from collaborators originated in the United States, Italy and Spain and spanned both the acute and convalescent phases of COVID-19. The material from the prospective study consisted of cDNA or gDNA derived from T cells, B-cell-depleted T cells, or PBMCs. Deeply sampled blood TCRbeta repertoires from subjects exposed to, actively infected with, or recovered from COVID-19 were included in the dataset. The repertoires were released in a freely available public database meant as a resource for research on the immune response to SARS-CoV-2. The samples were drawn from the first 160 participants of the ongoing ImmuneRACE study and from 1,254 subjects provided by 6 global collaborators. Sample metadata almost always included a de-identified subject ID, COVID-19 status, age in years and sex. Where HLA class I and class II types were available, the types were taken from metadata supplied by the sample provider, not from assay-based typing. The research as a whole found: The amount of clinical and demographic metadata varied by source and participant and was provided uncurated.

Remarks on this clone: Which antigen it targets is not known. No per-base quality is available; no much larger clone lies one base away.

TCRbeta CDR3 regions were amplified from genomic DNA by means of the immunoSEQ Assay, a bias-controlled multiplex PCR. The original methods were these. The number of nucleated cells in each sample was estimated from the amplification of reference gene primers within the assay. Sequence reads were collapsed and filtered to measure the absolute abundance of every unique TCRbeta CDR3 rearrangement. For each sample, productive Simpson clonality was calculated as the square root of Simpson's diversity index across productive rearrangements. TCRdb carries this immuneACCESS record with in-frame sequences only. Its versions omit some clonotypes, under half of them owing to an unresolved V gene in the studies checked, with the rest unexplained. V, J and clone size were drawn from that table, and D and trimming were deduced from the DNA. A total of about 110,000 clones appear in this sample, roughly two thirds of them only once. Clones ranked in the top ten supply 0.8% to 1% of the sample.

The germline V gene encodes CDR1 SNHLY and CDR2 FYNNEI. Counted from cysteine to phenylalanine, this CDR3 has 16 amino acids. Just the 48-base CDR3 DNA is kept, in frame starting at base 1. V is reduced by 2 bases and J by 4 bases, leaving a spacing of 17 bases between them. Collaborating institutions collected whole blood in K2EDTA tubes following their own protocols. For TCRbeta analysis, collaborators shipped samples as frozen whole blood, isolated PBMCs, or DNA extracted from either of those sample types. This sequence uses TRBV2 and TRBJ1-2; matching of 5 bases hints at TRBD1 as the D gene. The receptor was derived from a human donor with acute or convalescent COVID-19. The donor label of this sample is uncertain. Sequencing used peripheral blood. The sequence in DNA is TGTGCCAGCAGTGAACCCCCCCACGGAGGGGTCTATGGCTACACCTTC. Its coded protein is CASSEPPHGGVYGYTF. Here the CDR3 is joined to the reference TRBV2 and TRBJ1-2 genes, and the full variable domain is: EPEVTQTPSHQVTQMGQEVILRCVPISNHLYFYWYRQILGQKVEFLVSFYNNEISEKSEIFDDQFSVERPDGSNFTLKIRSTKLEDSAMYFCASSEPPHGGVYGYTFGSGTRLTVV.